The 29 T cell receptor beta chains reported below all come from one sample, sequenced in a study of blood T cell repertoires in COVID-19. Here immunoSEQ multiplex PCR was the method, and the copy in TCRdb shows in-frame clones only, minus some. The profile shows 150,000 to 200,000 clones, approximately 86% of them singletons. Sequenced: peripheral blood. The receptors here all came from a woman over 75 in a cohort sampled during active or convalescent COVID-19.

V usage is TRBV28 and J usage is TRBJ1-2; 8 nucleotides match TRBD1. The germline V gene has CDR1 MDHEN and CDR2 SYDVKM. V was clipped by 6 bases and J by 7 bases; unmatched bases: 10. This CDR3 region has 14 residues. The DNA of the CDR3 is TGTGCCAGCAGCTTCGGACAGGGCCCCGGTGGCTACACCTTC. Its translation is CASSFGQGPGGYTF.

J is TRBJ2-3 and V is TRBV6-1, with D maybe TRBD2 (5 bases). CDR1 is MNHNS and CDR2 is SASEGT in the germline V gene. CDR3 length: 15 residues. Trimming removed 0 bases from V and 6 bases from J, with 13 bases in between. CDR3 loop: CASSEATGWADTQYF. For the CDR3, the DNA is TGTGCCAGCAGTGAAGCGACGGGGTGGGCGGATACGCAGTATTTT.

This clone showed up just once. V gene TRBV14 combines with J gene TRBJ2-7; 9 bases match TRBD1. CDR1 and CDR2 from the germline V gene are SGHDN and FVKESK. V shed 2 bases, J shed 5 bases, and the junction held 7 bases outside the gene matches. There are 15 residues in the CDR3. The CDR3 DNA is TGTGCCAGCAGCCAATTATGGGACAGGGTAGACGAGCAGTACTTC. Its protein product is CASSQLWDRVDEQYF.

In DNA, the CDR3 is TGTGCCAGCAGCTCCGGGGGACAGGGGGCCGGGGAGACCCAGTACTTC. Translation: CASSSGGQGAGETQYF. This chain uses TRBV5-5 with TRBJ2-5; TRBD1 matches 12 bases. Unmatched junction bases numbered 8, after V lost 3 bases and J lost 5 bases. Germline CDR1 reads SGHKS; CDR2 reads YYEKEE (reference sequence). This CDR3 has 16 amino acids.

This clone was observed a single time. In DNA, the CDR3 is TGTGCCAGCTTAGGACAGTCGAACATGCGAGAGACCCAGTACTTC. Protein sequence: CASLGQSNMRETQYF. The genes are TRBV18 and TRBJ2-5, with D tentatively TRBD1 (6 bases). Looked up from germline, CDR1 is KGHSH and CDR2 is LQKENI. CDR3 length: 15 amino acids. Trimming left V 7 bases short and J 4 bases short, with 19 bases between.

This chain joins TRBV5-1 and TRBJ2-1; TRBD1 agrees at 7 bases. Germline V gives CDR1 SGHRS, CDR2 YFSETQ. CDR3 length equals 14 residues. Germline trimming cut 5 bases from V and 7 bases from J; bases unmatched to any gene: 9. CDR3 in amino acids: CASSPGQQSNEQFF. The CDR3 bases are TGCGCCAGCAGTCCGGGACAGCAATCTAATGAGCAGTTCTTC.

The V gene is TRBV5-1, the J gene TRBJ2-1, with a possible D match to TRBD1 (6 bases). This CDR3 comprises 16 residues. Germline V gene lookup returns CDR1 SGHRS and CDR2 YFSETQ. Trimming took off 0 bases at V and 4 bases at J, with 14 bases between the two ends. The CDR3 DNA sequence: TGCGCCAGCAGCTTGGAGCTTCGAGGGGGATACAATGAGCAGTTCTTC. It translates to CASSLELRGGYNEQFF.

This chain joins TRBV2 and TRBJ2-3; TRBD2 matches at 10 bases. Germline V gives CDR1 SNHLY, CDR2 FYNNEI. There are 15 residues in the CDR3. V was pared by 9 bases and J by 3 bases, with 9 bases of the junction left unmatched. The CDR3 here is CARRKGLASTDTQYF. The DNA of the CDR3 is TGTGCCAGGAGAAAGGGACTAGCGAGTACAGATACGCAGTATTTT. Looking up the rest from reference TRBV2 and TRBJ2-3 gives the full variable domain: EPEVTQTPSHQVTQMGQEVILRCVPISNHLYFYWYRQILGQKVEFLVSFYNNEISEKSEIFDDQFSVERPDGSNFTLKIRSTKLEDSAMYFCARRKGLASTDTQYFGPGTRLTVL.

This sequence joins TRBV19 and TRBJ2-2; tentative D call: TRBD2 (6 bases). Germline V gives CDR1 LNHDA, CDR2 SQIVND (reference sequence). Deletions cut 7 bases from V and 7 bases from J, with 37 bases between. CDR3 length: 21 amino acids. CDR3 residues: CASTPGPGRFGERYLFGELFF. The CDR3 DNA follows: TGTGCCAGTACTCCCGGGCCAGGGAGGTTCGGAGAACGTTATTTGTTCGGGGAGCTGTTTTTT.

This CDR3 reads CASTLRQGARNSPLHF. CDR3 sequence (DNA): TGTGCCAGCACCTTAAGACAGGGGGCCCGTAATTCACCCCTCCACTTT. This chain links TRBV2 with TRBJ1-6; TRBD1 aligns across 10 bases. Germline V gene lookup returns CDR1 SNHLY and CDR2 FYNNEI. After removal of 7 bases from V and 6 bases from J, the junction contained 9 bases not matched to a gene. The CDR3 totals 16 residues. The full variable domain, its missing parts supplied by reference TRBV2 and TRBJ1-6, is EPEVTQTPSHQVTQMGQEVILRCVPISNHLYFYWYRQILGQKVEFLVSFYNNEISEKSEIFDDQFSVERPDGSNFTLKIRSTKLEDSAMYFCASTLRQGARNSPLHFGNGTRLTVT.

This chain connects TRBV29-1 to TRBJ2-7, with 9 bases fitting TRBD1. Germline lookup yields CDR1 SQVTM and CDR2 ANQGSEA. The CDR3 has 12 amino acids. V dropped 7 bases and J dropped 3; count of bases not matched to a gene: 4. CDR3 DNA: TGCAGCGCCAAGACAGGGGGCTACGAGCAGTACTTC. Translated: CSAKTGGYEQYF.

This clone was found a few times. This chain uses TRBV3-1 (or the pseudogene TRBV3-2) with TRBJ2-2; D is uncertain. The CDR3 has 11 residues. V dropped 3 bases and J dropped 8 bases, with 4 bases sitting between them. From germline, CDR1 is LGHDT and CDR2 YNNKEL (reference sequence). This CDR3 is CASSHMGELFF. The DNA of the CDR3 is TGTGCCAGCAGCCATATGGGGGAGCTGTTTTTT.

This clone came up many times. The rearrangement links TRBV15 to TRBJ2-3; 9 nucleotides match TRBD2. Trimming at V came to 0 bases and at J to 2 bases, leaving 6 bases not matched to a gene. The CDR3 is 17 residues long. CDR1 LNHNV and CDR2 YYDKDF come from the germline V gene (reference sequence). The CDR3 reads CATSRDQAGGPTDTQYF. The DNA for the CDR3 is TGTGCCACCAGCAGAGATCAGGCGGGAGGGCCCACAGATACGCAGTATTTT.

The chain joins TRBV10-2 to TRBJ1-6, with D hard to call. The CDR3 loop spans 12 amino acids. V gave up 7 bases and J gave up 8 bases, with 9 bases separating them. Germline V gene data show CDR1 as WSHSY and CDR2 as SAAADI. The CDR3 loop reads CASTVRDSPLHF. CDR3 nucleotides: TGCGCCAGCACGGTGCGAGATTCACCCCTCCACTTT.

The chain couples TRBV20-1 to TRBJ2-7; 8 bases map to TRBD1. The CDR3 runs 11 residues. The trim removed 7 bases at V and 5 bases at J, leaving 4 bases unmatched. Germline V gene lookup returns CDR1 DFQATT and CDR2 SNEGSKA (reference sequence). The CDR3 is CSDQGAHEQYV. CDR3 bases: TGCAGTGACCAGGGGGCTCACGAGCAGTACGTC.

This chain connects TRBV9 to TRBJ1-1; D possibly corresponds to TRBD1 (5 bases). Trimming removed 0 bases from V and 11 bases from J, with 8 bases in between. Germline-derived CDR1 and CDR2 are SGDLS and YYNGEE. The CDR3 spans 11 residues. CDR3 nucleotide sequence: TGTGCCAGCAGCGTAGCCAGGGCGGCTTTCTTT. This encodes CASSVARAAFF.

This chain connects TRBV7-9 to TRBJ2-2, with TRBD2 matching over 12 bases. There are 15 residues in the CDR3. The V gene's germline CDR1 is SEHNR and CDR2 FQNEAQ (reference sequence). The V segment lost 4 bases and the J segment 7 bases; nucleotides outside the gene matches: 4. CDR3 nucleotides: TGTGCCAGCAGCTCACTAGCGGGAGGCGACGGGGAGCTGTTTTTT. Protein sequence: CASSSLAGGDGELFF.

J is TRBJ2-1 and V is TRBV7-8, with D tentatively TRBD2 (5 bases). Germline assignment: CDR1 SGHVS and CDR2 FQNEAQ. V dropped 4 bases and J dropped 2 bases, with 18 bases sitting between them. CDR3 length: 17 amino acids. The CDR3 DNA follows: TGTGCCAGCAGCTCAGCCCTCTCCCCGGGGACCTACAATGAGCAGTTCTTC. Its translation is CASSSALSPGTYNEQFF.

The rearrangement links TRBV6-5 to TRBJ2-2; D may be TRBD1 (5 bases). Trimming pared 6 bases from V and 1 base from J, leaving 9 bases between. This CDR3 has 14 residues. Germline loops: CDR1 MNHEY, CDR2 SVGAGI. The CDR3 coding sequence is TGTGCCAGCAGCCTCGACAGGAACACCGGGGAGCTGTTTTTT. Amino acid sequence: CASSLDRNTGELFF.

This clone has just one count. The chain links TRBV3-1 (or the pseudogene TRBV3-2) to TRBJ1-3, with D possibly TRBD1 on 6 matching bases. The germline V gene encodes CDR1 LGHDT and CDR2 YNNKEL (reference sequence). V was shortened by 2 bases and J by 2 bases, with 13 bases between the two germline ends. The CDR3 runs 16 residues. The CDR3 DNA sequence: TGTGCCAGCAGCCAATTTCTAACAGGGACTGGAAACACCATATATTTT. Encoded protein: CASSQFLTGTGNTIYF.

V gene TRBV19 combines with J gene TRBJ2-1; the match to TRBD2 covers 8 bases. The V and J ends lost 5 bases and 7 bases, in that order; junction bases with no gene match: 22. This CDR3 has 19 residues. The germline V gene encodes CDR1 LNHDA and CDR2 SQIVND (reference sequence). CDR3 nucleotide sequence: TGTGCCAGTAGTCTAAACCACCAAGGCACTAGCGGATGGGGTAATGAGCAGTTCTTC. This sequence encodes CASSLNHQGTSGWGNEQFF.

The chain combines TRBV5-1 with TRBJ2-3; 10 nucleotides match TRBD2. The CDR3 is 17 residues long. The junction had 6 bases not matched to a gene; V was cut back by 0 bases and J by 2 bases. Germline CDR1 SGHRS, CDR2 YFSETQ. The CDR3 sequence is CASSLAISGRFTDTQYF. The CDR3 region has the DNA TGCGCCAGCAGCTTGGCGATTAGCGGGAGGTTCACAGATACGCAGTATTTT.

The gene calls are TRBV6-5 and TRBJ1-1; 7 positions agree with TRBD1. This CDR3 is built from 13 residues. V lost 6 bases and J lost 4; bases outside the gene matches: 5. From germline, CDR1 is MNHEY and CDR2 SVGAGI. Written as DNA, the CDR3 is TGTGCCAGCAGGGTGACAGGGCTCACTGAAGCTTTCTTT. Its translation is CASRVTGLTEAFF.

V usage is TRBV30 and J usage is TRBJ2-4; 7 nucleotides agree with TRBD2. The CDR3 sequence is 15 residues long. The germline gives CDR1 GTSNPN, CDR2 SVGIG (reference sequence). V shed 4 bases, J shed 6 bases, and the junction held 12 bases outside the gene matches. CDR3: CAWTPWGEGRNIQYF. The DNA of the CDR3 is TGTGCCTGGACCCCATGGGGGGAGGGCCGAAACATTCAGTACTTC.

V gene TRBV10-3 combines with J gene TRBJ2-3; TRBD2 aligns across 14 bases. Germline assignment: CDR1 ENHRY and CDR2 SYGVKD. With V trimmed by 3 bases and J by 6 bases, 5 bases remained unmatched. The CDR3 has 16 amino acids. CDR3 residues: CAISEGLAGGLDTQYF. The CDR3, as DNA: TGTGCCATCAGTGAAGGACTAGCGGGAGGTTTGGATACGCAGTATTTT.

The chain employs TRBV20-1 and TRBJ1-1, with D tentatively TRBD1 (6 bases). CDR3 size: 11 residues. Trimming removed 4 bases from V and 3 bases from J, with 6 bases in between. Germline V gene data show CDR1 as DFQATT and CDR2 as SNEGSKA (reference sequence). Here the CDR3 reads CSAKGDTEAFF. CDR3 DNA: TGCAGTGCTAAGGGGGACACTGAAGCTTTCTTT.

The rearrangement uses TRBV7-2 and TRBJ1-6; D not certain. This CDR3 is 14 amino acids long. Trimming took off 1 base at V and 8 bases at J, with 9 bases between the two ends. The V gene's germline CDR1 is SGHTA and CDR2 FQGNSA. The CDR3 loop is CASSLGGPDSPLHF. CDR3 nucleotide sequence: TGTGCCAGCAGCTTAGGAGGTCCGGATTCACCCCTCCACTTT.

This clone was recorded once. This CDR3 reads CAISEGQAKTYGYTF. In nucleotides, the CDR3 is TGTGCCATCAGTGAAGGACAGGCGAAAACCTATGGCTACACCTTC. This chain connects TRBV10-3 to TRBJ1-2, with TRBD1 matching 7 bases. Germline-derived CDR1 and CDR2 are ENHRY and SYGVKD. The CDR3 spans 15 residues. Trimming took 3 bases from V and 4 from J; bases not matched to a gene: 8.

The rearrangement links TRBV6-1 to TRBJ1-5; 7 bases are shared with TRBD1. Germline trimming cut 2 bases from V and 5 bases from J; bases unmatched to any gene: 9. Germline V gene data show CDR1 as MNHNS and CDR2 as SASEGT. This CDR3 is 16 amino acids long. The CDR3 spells CASSEFPTGSDQPQHF. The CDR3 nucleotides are TGTGCCAGCAGTGAATTTCCGACAGGGTCCGATCAGCCCCAGCATTTT.